The next 16 T cell receptor beta chains were all read from a single sample in a study of blood T cells in healthy people across ages. Then a second PCR, running about 6 to 11 cycles, was carried out with a sample-barcoded 5' primer and a J-beta primer mix. TCRdb re-called the 5' RACE reads through MiXCR, storing one row per CDR3 protein. The repertoire consists of 1.5 million to 2 million distinct CDR3 sequences, with about 31% occurring once and the leading ten covering about 11%. Material: blood. These receptors originate from a woman in her 30s in good health.

This chain uses TRBV6-1 with TRBJ1-2; the D gene is possibly TRBD1 (6 bases). CDR3 length equals 11 residues. Germline CDR1 reads MNHNS; CDR2 reads SASEGT. V was shortened by 3 bases and J by 9 bases, with 8 bases between the two germline ends. Written as DNA, the CDR3 is TGTGCCAGCAGTGAGGGGGGGCGCTACACCTTC. Its translation is CASSEGGRYTF.

This clonotype appeared many times. V gene TRBV4-1 combines with J gene TRBJ2-5, with a possible D match to TRBD2 (6 bases). V lost 0 bases, J lost 11 bases, and 10 bases lay in between. The CDR3 totals 12 residues. CDR1 is MGHRA and CDR2 is YSYEKL in the germline V gene. CDR3 in amino acids: CASSQDWREQYF. The CDR3 nucleotides read TGCGCCAGCAGCCAAGATTGGAGGGAGCAGTACTTC.

This clonotype was counted many times. V and J are TRBV21-1 and TRBJ2-1; TRBD1 is taken as the D call from the table, unchecked against the DNA. TRBV21-1 is a pseudogene locus. There are 15 residues in the CDR3. This CDR3 is CASSKRIGQQGGQFF. CDR3 coding DNA: TGTGCCAGCAGCAAAAGAATAGGACAGCAGGGTGGTCAGTTCTTC.

The chain uses TRBV2 and TRBJ2-7; D possibly corresponds to TRBD2 (5 bases). CDR1 SNHLY and CDR2 FYNNEI come from the germline V gene. The CDR3 loop spans 15 amino acids. V dropped 4 bases and J dropped 2 bases, with 15 bases sitting between them. The CDR3 nucleotides read TGTGCCAGCAGTGCGTCGGGATGGGTGCCCTACGAGCAGTACTTC. Amino acid sequence: CASSASGWVPYEQYF.

This rearrangement joins TRBV12-3 or TRBV12-4 to TRBJ2-2; 9 bases align to TRBD1. This CDR3 spans 17 amino acids. V lost 6 bases and J lost 0; bases outside the gene matches: 8. CDR3 nucleotide sequence: TGTGCCAGCAGACCCTGGACAGGGGATACGAACACCGGGGAGCTGTTTTTT. It encodes CASRPWTGDTNTGELFF.

This sequence joins TRBV7-8 and TRBJ2-7; a possible D gene is TRBD2 (7 bases). The DNA end is a closer match to TRBJ2-5, so the J assignment may be wrong. CDR1 and CDR2 (germline): SGHVS, FQNEAQ. The CDR3 is 15 amino acids. The CDR3 nucleotides are TGTGCCAGCAGCCTGGGGGGGCACTCACAAGAGACCCAGTACTTC. Its protein is CASSLGGHSQETQYF.

This clonotype was picked up a small number of times. Possible read error: a much larger clone is one base away. V is TRBV2 and J is TRBJ1-5; no reliable D call. CDR3 length: 16 residues. Germline-derived CDR1 and CDR2 are SNHLY and FYNNEI. CDR3 coding DNA: TGTGCCAGCAGTGCGTTGTTGGGGAATAGCAATCAGCCCCGGCATTTT. Amino acid sequence: CASSALLGNSNQPRHF.

Worth noting for this clonotype: Mismatch with germline at one junction end may stem from a read error. The chain employs TRBV20-1 and TRBJ2-3, with D tentatively TRBD2 (6 bases). Germline V lookup: CDR1 DFQATT, CDR2 SNEGSKA (reference sequence). CDR3 size: 13 residues. The CDR3 DNA reads TGCAGTGAGGAGGGCTCGGGCACAGATGCGCAGTATTTT. As protein: CSEEGSGTDAQYF.

Here the CDR3 DNA reads TGTGCCAGCAGCCAAGATGTCAGCGGGGGTGGGGAGACCCAGTACTTC. Translating it yields CASSQDVSGGGETQYF. The V call is TRBV4-2, the J call TRBJ2-5; 8 nucleotides agree with TRBD2. The junction had 8 bases not matched to a gene; V was cut back by 0 bases and J by 5 bases. The length of the CDR3 is 16 residues. Germline V gives CDR1 LGHNA, CDR2 YNFKEQ.

This clonotype was recorded a few times. The chain joins TRBV4-1 to TRBJ2-3; 11 bases are shared with TRBD2. From germline, CDR1 is MGHRA and CDR2 YSYEKL. Trimming at V came to 6 bases and at J to 5 bases, leaving 13 bases not matched to a gene. This CDR3 has 17 residues. In DNA form, the CDR3 reads TGCGCCAGCAGTCACGTGCGCCTAGCGGGAGGTGGAGATACGCAGTATTTT. Translated: CASSHVRLAGGGDTQYF.

This clonotype has only one observation. V is TRBV30 and J is TRBJ2-1; D unclear. V dropped 0 bases and J dropped 8 bases, with 8 bases sitting between them. There are 12 residues in the CDR3. In germline, CDR1 is GTSNPN, CDR2 SVGIG (reference sequence). For the CDR3, the DNA is TGTGCCTGGAGTGTACTGCATCATGAGCAGTTCTTC. It specifies CAWSVLHHEQFF.

This clonotype was recorded a few times. The genes are TRBV15 and TRBJ1-4; perhaps TRBD1 as D (6 bases). Germline lookup yields CDR1 LNHNV and CDR2 YYDKDF (reference sequence). With 4 bases removed from V and 5 bases from J, the gap between germline ends came to 8 bases. The length of the CDR3 is 13 residues. The CDR3 sequence is CATSNRANEKLFF. The CDR3 DNA sequence: TGTGCCACCAGCAACAGGGCAAATGAAAAACTGTTTTTT. The full variable domain, with the rest looked up from reference TRBV15 and TRBJ1-4, is DAMVIQNPRYQVTQFGKPVTLSCSQTLNHNVMYWYQQKSSQAPKLLFHYYDKDFNNEADTPDNFQSRRPNTSFCFLDIRSPGLGDTAMYLCATSNRANEKLFFGSGTQLSVL.

This clonotype has just a few counts. The V and J genes are TRBV20-1 and TRBJ2-7; possibly TRBD1 for D (5 bases). There are 12 residues in the CDR3. The ends were cut back, 5 bases at V and 1 base at J, with 9 bases in the middle. CDR1 and CDR2 from the germline V gene are DFQATT and SNEGSKA (reference sequence). DNA of the CDR3: TGCAGTGCTGCCAGGGTTTCCTACGAGCAGTACTTC. Translating it yields CSAARVSYEQYF.

The genes are TRBV20-1 and TRBJ2-1, with D perhaps matching TRBD2 (6 bases). The V end lost 6 bases, the J end lost 0 bases, and 18 bases lay between the germline ends. The CDR3 runs to 16 residues. Germline V gene sequence: CDR1 DFQATT, CDR2 SNEGSKA (reference sequence). The CDR3 sequence is CSALPGERLSYNEQFF. CDR3 in DNA: TGCAGTGCGTTGCCGGGGGAGCGACTCTCCTACAATGAGCAGTTCTTC.

This sequence joins TRBV20-1 and TRBJ2-3; 7 bases line up with TRBD2. CDR3 length equals 14 residues. From germline, CDR1 is DFQATT and CDR2 SNEGSKA (reference sequence). The V segment lost 7 bases and the J segment 2 bases; nucleotides outside the gene matches: 9. CDR3 sequence reads: CSGNKAGVTDTQYF. For the CDR3, the DNA is TGCAGTGGCAACAAGGCGGGAGTCACAGATACGCAGTATTTT.

The chain has TRBV12-3 or TRBV12-4 and TRBJ2-7; no reliable D call. The CDR3 runs 15 residues. The V end was cut by 5 bases, the J end by 3 bases, with 17 bases between. The CDR3 DNA is TGTGCCAGCAGTCGACCCGGGTCCGGAATCTACGAGCAGTACTTC. Translating gives CASSRPGSGIYEQYF.